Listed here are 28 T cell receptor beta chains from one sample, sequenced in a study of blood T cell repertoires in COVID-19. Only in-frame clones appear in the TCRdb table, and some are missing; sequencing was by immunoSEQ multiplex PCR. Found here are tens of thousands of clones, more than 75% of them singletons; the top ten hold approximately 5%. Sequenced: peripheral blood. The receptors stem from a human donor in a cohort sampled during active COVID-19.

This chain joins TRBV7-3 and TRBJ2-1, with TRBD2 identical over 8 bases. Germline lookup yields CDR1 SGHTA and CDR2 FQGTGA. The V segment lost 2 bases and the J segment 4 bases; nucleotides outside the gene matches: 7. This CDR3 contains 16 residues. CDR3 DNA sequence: TGTGCCAGCAGCTTAGCAGGAGCGGGAGCTTACAATGAGCAGTTCTTC. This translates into CASSLAGAGAYNEQFF.

The DNA of the CDR3 is TGTGCCAGCAGCGTCGGGACTAGCGGGGGAGATACGCAGTATTTT. This encodes CASSVGTSGGDTQYF. This sequence joins TRBV7-3 and TRBJ2-3; 14 bases map to TRBD2. Germline CDR1 reads SGHTA; CDR2 reads FQGTGA. This CDR3 is built from 15 residues. V trimming: 5 bases; J trimming: 5 bases; junction bases outside the gene matches: 3.

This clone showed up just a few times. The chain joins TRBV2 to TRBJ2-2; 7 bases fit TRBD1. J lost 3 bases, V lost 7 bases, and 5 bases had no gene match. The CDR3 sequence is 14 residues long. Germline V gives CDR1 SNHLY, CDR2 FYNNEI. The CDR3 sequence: CASTRTGYTGELFF. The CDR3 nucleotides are TGTGCCAGCACCCGGACAGGATACACCGGGGAGCTGTTTTTT.

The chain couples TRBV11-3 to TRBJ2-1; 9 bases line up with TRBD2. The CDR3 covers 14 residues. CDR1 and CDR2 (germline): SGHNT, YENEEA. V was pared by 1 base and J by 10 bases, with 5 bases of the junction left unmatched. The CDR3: CASSLAASGKEQFF. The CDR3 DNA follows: TGTGCCAGCAGCTTAGCAGCTAGCGGGAAGGAGCAGTTCTTC.

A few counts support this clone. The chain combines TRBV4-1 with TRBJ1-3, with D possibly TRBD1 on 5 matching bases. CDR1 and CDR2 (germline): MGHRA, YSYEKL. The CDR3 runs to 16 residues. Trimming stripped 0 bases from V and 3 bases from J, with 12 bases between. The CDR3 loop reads CASSQEGAGIGNTIYF. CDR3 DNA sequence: TGCGCCAGCAGCCAAGAAGGGGCAGGGATTGGAAACACCATATATTTT.

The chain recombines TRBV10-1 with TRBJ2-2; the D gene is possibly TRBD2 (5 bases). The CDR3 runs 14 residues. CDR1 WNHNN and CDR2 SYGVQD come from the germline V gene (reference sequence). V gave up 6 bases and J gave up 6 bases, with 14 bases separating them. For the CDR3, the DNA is TGCGCCAGCAGGGTAGGGAGATCGGCCGGGGAGCTGTTTTTT. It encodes CASRVGRSAGELFF.

CDR3 nucleotides: TGTGCCAGCAGCTGGGGGCTAGCGGGGACAGATACGCAGTATTTT. Translation: CASSWGLAGTDTQYF. The chain couples TRBV4-2 to TRBJ2-3, with 9 bases identical to TRBD2. The V and J ends lost 5 bases and 3 bases, in that order; junction bases with no gene match: 6. CDR1 and CDR2 from the germline V gene are LGHNA and YNFKEQ. The length of the CDR3 is 15 residues.

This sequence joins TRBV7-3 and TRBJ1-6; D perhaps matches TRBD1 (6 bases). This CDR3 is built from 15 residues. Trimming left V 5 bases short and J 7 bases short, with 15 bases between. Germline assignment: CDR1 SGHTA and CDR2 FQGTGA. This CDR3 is CASSTHGTPNSPLHF. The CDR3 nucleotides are TGTGCCAGCAGCACCCACGGGACACCCAATTCACCCCTCCACTTT. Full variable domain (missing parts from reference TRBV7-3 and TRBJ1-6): GAGVSQTPSNKVTEKGKYVELRCDPISGHTALYWYRQSLGQGPEFLIYFQGTGAADDSGLPNDRFFAVRPEGSVSTLKIQRTERGDSAVYLCASSTHGTPNSPLHFGNGTRLTVT.

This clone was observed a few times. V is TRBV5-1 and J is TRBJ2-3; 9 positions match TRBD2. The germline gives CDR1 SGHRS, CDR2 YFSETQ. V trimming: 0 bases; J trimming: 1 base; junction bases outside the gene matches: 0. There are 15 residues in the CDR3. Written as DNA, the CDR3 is TGCGCCAGCAGCTTGGGACTAGCGGGCACAGATACGCAGTATTTT. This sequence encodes CASSLGLAGTDTQYF.

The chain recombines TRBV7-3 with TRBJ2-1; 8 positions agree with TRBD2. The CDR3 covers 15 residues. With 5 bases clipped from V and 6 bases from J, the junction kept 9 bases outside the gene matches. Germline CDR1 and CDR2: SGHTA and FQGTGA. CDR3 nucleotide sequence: TGTGCCAGCAGCCCTTACTCCGGGACTAGCAATGAGCAGTTCTTC. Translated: CASSPYSGTSNEQFF.

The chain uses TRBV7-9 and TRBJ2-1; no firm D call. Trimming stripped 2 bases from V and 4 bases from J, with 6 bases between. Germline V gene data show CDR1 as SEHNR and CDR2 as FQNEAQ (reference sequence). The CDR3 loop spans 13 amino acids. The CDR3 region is CASSLNAYNEQFF. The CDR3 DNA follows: TGTGCCAGCAGCTTAAACGCGTACAATGAGCAGTTCTTC.

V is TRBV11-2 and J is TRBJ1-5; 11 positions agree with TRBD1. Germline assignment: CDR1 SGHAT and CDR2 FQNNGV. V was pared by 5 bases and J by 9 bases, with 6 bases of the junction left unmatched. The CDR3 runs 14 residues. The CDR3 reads CASSRTGGLRPQHF. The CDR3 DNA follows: TGTGCCAGCAGCCGGACAGGGGGCTTACGGCCCCAGCATTTT. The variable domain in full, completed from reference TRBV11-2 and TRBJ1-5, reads EAGVAQSPRYKIIEKRQSVAFWCNPISGHATLYWYQQILGQGPKLLIQFQNNGVVDDSQLPKDRFSAERLKGVDSTLKIQPAKLEDSAVYLCASSRTGGLRPQHFGDGTRLSIL.

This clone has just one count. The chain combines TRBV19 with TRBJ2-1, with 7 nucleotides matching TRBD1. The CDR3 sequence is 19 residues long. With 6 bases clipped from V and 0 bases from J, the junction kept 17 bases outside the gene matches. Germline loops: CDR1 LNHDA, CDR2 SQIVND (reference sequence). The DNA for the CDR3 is TGTGCCAGTAGCCATCCGGGACAGATATTCCCGAGCTCCTACAATGAGCAGTTCTTC. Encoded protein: CASSHPGQIFPSSYNEQFF.

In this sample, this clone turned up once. CDR3 in amino acids: CASRETSGSDSTDTQYF. The CDR3 DNA reads TGTGCCAGCAGGGAGACTAGCGGGAGCGACAGCACAGATACGCAGTATTTT. The J gene is TRBJ2-3, the V gene TRBV2, with 12 nucleotides matching TRBD2. CDR1 is SNHLY and CDR2 is FYNNEI in the germline V gene. CDR3 length: 17 residues. J gave up 0 bases and V 6 bases, and 7 bases lay outside the gene matches.

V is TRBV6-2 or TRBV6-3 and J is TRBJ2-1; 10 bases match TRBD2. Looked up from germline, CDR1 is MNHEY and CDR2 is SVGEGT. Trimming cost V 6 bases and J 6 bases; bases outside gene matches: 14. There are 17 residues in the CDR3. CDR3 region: CASSYLAGAARGNEQFF. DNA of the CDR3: TGTGCCAGCAGCTATCTAGCGGGAGCCGCCCGTGGCAATGAGCAGTTCTTC.

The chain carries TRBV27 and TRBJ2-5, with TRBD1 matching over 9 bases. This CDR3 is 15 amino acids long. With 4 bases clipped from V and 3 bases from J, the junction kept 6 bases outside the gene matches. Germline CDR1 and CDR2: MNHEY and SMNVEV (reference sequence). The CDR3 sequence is CASSYRGLSKETQYF. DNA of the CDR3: TGTGCCAGCAGTTACAGGGGGCTCAGCAAAGAGACCCAGTACTTC.

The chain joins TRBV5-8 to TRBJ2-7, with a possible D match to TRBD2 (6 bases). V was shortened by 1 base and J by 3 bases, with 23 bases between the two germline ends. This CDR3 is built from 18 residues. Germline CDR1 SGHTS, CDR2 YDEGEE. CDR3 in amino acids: CASSLIVGTSRAFYEQYF. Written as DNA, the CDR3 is TGTGCCAGCAGCTTGATCGTTGGCACTAGCAGAGCCTTCTACGAGCAGTACTTC. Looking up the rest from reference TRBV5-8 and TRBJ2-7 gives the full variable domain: EAGVTQSPTHLIKTRGQQATLRCSPISGHTSVYWYQQALGLGLQFLLWYDEGEERNRGNFPPRFSGRQFPNYSSELNVNALELEDSALYLCASSLIVGTSRAFYEQYFGPGTRLTVT.

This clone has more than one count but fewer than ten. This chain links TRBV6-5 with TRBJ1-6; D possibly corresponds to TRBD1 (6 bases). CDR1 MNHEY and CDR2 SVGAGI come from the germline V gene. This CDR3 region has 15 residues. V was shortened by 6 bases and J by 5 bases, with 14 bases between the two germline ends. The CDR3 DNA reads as TGTGCCAGCAGACCTCCGGGACAAGATAATTCACCCCTCCACTTT. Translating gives CASRPPGQDNSPLHF.

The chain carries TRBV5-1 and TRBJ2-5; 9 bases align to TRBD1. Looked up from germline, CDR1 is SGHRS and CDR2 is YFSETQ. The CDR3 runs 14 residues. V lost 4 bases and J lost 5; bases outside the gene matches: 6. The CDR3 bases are TGCGCCAGCAGCGTGGGACAGGGTGGGGAGACCCAGTACTTC. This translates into CASSVGQGGETQYF.

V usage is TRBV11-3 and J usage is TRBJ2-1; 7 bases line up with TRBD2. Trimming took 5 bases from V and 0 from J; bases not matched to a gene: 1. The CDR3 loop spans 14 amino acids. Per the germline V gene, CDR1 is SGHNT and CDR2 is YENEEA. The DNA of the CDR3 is TGTGCCAGCAGCCCGGGGGGCTCCTACAATGAGCAGTTCTTC. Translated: CASSPGGSYNEQFF.

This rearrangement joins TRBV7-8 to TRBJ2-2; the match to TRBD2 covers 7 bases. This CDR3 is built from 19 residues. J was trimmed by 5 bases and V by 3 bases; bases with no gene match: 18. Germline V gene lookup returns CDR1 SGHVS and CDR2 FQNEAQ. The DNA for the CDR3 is TGTGCCAGCAGCTTGACTGCGCCCCGTTGGGAGGGATGGACCGGGGAGCTGTTTTTT. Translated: CASSLTAPRWEGWTGELFF.

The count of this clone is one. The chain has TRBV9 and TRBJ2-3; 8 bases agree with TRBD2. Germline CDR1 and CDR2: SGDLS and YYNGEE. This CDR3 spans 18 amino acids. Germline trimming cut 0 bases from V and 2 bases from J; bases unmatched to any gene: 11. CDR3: CASSVGPAGVGVTDTQYF. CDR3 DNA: TGTGCCAGCAGCGTAGGCCCAGCGGGAGTAGGGGTCACAGATACGCAGTATTTT.

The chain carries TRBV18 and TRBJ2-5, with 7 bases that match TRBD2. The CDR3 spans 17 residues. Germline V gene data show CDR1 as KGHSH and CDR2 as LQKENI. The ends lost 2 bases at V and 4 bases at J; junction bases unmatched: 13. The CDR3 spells CASSPGRLADVAETQYF. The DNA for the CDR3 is TGTGCCAGCTCACCAGGGCGGCTAGCGGATGTTGCAGAGACCCAGTACTTC. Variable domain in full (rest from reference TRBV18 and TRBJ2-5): NAGVMQNPRHLVRRRGQEARLRCSPMKGHSHVYWYRQLPEEGLKFMVYLQKENIIDESGMPKERFSAEFPKEGPSILRIQQVVRGDSAAYFCASSPGRLADVAETQYFGPGTRLLVL.

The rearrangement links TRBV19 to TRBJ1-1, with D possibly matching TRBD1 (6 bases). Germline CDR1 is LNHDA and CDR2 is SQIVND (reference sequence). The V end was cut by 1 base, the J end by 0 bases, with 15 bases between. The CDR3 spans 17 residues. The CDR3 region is CASSIVRGYRVNTEAFF. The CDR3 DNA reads TGTGCCAGTAGTATAGTTAGGGGATACAGGGTGAACACTGAAGCTTTCTTT.

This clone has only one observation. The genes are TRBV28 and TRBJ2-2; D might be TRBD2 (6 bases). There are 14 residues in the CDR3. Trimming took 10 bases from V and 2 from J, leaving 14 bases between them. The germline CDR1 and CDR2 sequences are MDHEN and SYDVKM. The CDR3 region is CATKGGKNTGELFF. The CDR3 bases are TGTGCCACCAAAGGAGGGAAAAACACCGGGGAGCTGTTTTTT.

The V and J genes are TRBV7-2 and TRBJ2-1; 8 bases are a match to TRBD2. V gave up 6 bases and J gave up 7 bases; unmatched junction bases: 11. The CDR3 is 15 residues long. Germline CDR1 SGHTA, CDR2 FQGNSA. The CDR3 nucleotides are TGTGCCAGCAGACCACCCTTAGCGGGAACGAATGAGCAGTTCTTC. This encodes CASRPPLAGTNEQFF.

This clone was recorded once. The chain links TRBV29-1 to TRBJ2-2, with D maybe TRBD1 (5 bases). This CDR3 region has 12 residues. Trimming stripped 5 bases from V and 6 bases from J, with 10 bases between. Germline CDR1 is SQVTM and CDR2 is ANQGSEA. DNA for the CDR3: TGCAGCGTTCAGCGCAGGGCCGGGGAGCTGTTTTTT. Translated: CSVQRRAGELFF.

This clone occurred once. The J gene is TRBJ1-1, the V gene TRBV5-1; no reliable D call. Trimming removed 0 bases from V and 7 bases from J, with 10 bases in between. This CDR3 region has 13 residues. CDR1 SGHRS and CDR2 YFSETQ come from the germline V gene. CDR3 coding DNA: TGCGCCAGCAGCTTGGCCGATAGACTTGAAGCTTTCTTT. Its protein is CASSLADRLEAFF.